This paragraph covers one T cell receptor beta chain sequence. The target antigen is unknown. These data come from a study of cytomegalovirus exposure and HLA in healthy donors. The study's findings and limits: In a later analysis, TCR beta V- and J-gene trimming was associated with a missense DCLRE1C variant.

Whereas donors were nominally healthy upon sampling, unrecorded immune exposures were probable. Primers for the PCR totalled 60 Vbeta and 13 Jbeta. This table comes from immunoSEQ multiplex PCR, and its TCRdb copy is limited to in-frame clones, with some not included. The data show 130,000 or so clones, and the top ten clones hold 2% to 2.5%. The sample consisted of PBMCs. This TCR derives from a woman younger than 30 in good health and CMV-seronegative.

CDR3 protein: CASTPTGTGANVLTF. The CDR3, as DNA: TGTGCCAGCACCCCTACAGGTACTGGGGCCAACGTCCTGACTTTC. V is TRBV28 and J is TRBJ2-6; D possibly corresponds to TRBD1 (5 bases). CDR3 length: 15 residues. V was trimmed by 7 bases and J by 2 bases, leaving 12 bases between them. In germline, CDR1 is MDHEN, CDR2 SYDVKM.